This T cell receptor (beta chain) was documented in a study of blood T cell repertoires in COVID-19. The overall study: Acute and convalescent COVID-19 samples came from the United States, Italy and Spain. From T cells, B-cell-depleted T cells, or PBMCs came the material, which was cDNA or gDNA.

V gave up 2 bases and J gave up 4 bases; unmatched junction bases: 8. CDR3 length: 16 amino acids. Per germline, CDR1 MGHRA and CDR2 YSYEKL. This clone is medium-sized in the sample. Measured with immunoSEQ multiplex PCR; TCRdb has only the in-frame clones, and not every one. This table has over 40,000 clones, 90% appearing once. The sequencing sample was made of peripheral blood. The chain links TRBV4-1 to TRBJ2-7; TRBD2 agrees at 10 bases. The clonotype was recovered from a woman of 80 years or more with acute or convalescent COVID-19. CDR3 DNA: TGCGCCAGCAGCCAACTCCCTTCTAGCGGGAGATACGAGCAGTACTTC. Amino acid sequence: CASSQLPSSGRYEQYF.